A selection of T cell receptor beta chains follows, all from one sample in a study of T cell changes during pregnancy in multiple sclerosis. Generated by immunoSEQ multiplex PCR, the TCRdb table keeps only in-frame clones and is missing some. The repertoire consists of under 70,000 clones, with 85% to 95% occurring once and the leading ten covering around 0.3%. This material consisted of CD4+ T cells from peripheral blood mononuclear cells, taken after pregnancy. These TCRs come from a female donor with multiple sclerosis, enrolled in a pregnancy study. CDR3s leave out the opening cysteine and the closing phenylalanine or tryptophan.

V: TRBV19; CDR3: ASSIDYREKLF
V: TRBV7-2; CDR3: ASSSGSSGGYEQY
V: TRBV5-4; CDR3: ASSTVGGGTGDEQY
V: TRBV9; CDR3: ASSSQGVGTEAF
V: TRBV5-1; CDR3: ASSLRLAGQSSYNEQF
V: TRBV5-4; CDR3: ASSLDSQGGYT
V: TRBV2; CDR3: ASSVGSKETQY
V: TRBV9; CDR3: ASSVDQGRDYGYT
V: TRBV5-1; CDR3: ASSYLPGDQPQH
V: TRBV9; CDR3: ASSAGETQY
V: TRBV7-6; CDR3: ASSPDLTVTGELF
V: TRBV28; CDR3: ASGLVRGELF
V: TRBV19; CDR3: ASHTGQGAPGYT
V: TRBV7-9; CDR3: ASSSAGSATNEKLF
V: TRBV5-1; CDR3: ASSLDGNYGYT
V: TRBV7-9; CDR3: ASSLVVDRPGANVLT